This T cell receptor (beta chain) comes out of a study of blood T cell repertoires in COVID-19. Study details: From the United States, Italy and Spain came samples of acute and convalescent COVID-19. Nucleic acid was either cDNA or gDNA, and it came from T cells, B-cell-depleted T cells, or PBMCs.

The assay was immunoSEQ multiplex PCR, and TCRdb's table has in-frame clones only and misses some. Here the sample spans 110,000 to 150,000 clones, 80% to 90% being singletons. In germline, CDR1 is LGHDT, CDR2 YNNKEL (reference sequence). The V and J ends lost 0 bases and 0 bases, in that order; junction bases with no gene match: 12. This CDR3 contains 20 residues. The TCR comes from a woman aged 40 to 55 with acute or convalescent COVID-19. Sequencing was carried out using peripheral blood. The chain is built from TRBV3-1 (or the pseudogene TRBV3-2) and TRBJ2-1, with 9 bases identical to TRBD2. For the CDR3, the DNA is TGTGCCAGCAGCCAAGATAGGTCGACTAGCGGACCGCTCTCCTACAATGAGCAGTTCTTC. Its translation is CASSQDRSTSGPLSYNEQFF.